Listed below are T cell receptor beta chains from one sample, sequenced in a study of CD8+ T cells in alopecia areata. Some clones are missing from TCRdb's copy, which holds only in-frame ones; the method was immunoSEQ multiplex PCR. The sample lists fewer than 200,000 clones; 58% were seen once. The sample consisted of CD4+ T cells sorted from blood, taken at roughly week 58, from a patient treated with tofacitinib. These receptor sequences come from a human donor with alopecia areata. Both conserved end residues are part of each CDR3. The order of the fields is J gene, V gene, D gene, clone size, CDR3 protein, CDR3 DNA. The D gene is left open where the match is weak. Rows give clone size only sometimes, using once, few, many, or a class for an expanded clone.

TRBJ2-7	TRBV9	.	.	CASSPRTLSYEQYF	TGTGCCAGCAGCCCGAGGACACTGTCCTACGAGCAGTACTTC
TRBJ1-4	TRBV6-5	.	few	CASSYYRQAEKLFF	TGTGCCAGCAGTTACTACAGGCAGGCTGAAAAACTGTTTTTT
TRBJ1-5	TRBV19	.	.	CASIVHPKGPQHF	TGTGCCAGTATCGTCCATCCGAAGGGGCCCCAGCATTTT
TRBJ2-5	TRBV30	.	.	CAWSRRRRVEETQYF	TGTGCCTGGAGTCGACGACGTAGGGTTGAAGAGACCCAGTACTTC
TRBJ1-2	TRBV15	.	.	CATSRDRSYGYTF	TGTGCCACCAGCAGAGATCGAAGCTATGGCTACACCTTC
TRBJ1-5	TRBV4-1	.	.	CASSQEIVAGLISNQPQHF	TGCGCCAGCAGCCAAGAAATTGTGGCTGGGCTGATAAGCAATCAGCCCCAGCATTTT
TRBJ2-7	TRBV7-2	.	once	CASSFHNEQYF	TGTGCCAGCAGCTTTCACAACGAGCAGTACTTC
TRBJ2-3	TRBV11-2	.	.	CASSAGRSGTDTQYF	TGTGCCAGCAGCGCAGGGAGGTCAGGGACAGATACGCAGTATTTT
TRBJ2-3	TRBV5-5	.	many	CASSPRDRPDTQYF	TGTGCCAGCAGCCCGCGGGACAGACCAGATACGCAGTATTTT
TRBJ1-1	TRBV6-5	.	.	CASRRPGQNTEAFF	TGTGCCAGCAGGCGACCGGGACAGAACACTGAAGCTTTCTTT
TRBJ1-4	TRBV2	.	.	CASRERVLAKLFF	TGTGCCAGCAGGGAAAGGGTTCTTGCAAAACTGTTTTTT
TRBJ1-2	TRBV27	TRBD1	.	CASSLMAGGTYGYTF	TGTGCCAGCAGTTTAATGGCAGGGGGAACCTATGGCTACACCTTC
TRBJ2-3	TRBV11-2	.	few	CASSPQVSTDTQYF	TGTGCCAGCAGCCCACAAGTGAGCACAGATACGCAGTATTTT
TRBJ1-2	TRBV28	.	.	CASSRGNYGYTF	TGTGCCAGCAGCCGCGGAAACTATGGCTACACCTTC
TRBJ2-7	TRBV10-3	.	.	CATSYGTNEQYF	TGTGCCACATCCTATGGTACCAACGAGCAGTACTTC
TRBJ2-5	TRBV30	.	.	CAWSGLVETQYF	TGTGCCTGGAGTGGACTAGTGGAGACCCAGTACTTC
TRBJ2-6	TRBV30	.	.	CAWRYRGANVLTF	TGTGCCTGGAGATATCGAGGGGCCAACGTCCTGACTTTC
TRBJ1-6	TRBV30	.	.	CAWGLRNSPLHF	TGTGCCTGGGGACTCAGGAATTCACCCCTCCACTTT
TRBJ1-2	TRBV4-2	.	.	CASSQDHTTGGYTF	TGTGCCAGCAGCCAAGACCACACGACGGGTGGCTACACCTTC
TRBJ1-5	TRBV30	.	few	CAWSVDSNQPQHF	TGTGCCTGGAGTGTAGACAGCAATCAGCCCCAGCATTTT
TRBJ1-2	TRBV29-1	.	.	CSVVDGNGYTF	TGCAGCGTTGTGGACGGAAATGGCTACACCTTC
TRBJ1-2	TRBV10-3	TRBD1	.	CAITRDRESYTF	TGTGCCATCACCAGGGACAGGGAGAGCTACACCTTC
TRBJ2-7	TRBV4-3	TRBD2	.	CASSQASGGLYEQYF	TGCGCCAGCAGCCAAGCTAGCGGGGGGCTCTACGAGCAGTACTTC
TRBJ1-2	TRBV7-2	.	few	CASSPQGYGYGYTF	TGTGCCAGCAGCCCCCAGGGTTACGGCTATGGCTACACCTTC
TRBJ2-7	TRBV27	TRBD1	.	CASKRPGGRSGEQYF	TGTGCCAGCAAGCGTCCAGGGGGTCGTTCGGGTGAGCAGTACTTC
TRBJ2-3	TRBV11-2	.	.	CASSPRIHASTDTQYF	TGTGCCAGCAGCCCCCGAATACATGCTAGCACAGATACGCAGTATTTT
TRBJ1-1	TRBV29-1	TRBD1	.	CSASTGTGNTEAFF	TGCAGCGCCTCTACCGGGACAGGGAACACTGAAGCTTTCTTT
TRBJ2-3	TRBV5-1	.	.	CASSFLTDTQYF	TGCGCCAGCAGCTTTTTGACAGATACGCAGTATTTT
TRBJ2-7	TRBV6-5	.	.	CASSSTGGAYEQYF	TGTGCCAGCAGTTCGACCGGTGGGGCCTACGAGCAGTACTTC
TRBJ2-7	TRBV29-1	TRBD1	.	CSVEWTGSGYEQYF	TGCAGCGTTGAATGGACAGGGTCGGGCTACGAGCAGTACTTC
TRBJ1-2	TRBV15	.	.	CATSRDQWGYTF	TGTGCCACCAGCAGAGATCAGTGGGGCTACACCTTC
TRBJ1-2	TRBV2	.	.	CASSERTFRYTF	TGTGCCAGCTCCGAAAGGACTTTTCGCTACACCTTC
TRBJ2-3	TRBV7-6	.	.	CASSHSLWHTQYF	TGTGCCAGCAGCCATTCGCTATGGCATACGCAGTATTTT
TRBJ2-1	TRBV30	.	.	CAWSPYTYEQFF	TGTGCCTGGAGTCCCTATACCTATGAGCAGTTCTTC
TRBJ2-5	TRBV5-1	.	.	CASSSGTGLQETQYF	TGCGCCAGCAGCTCGGGAACCGGACTCCAAGAGACCCAGTACTTC
TRBJ2-1	TRBV4-2	.	.	CASSQVNSLEQFF	TGTGCCAGCAGCCAAGTAAACTCGCTAGAGCAGTTCTTC
TRBJ2-5	TRBV30	TRBD1	.	CAWVRQGQETQYF	TGTGCCTGGGTAAGACAGGGACAAGAGACCCAGTACTTC
TRBJ1-4	TRBV6-5	TRBD1	.	CASSRQGTYEEKLFF	TGTGCCAGTAGTCGACAGGGAACCTATGAGGAAAAACTGTTTTTT
TRBJ2-5	TRBV29-1	TRBD1	few	CSVEGPGTEQETQYF	TGCAGCGTTGAAGGACCCGGGACAGAACAAGAGACCCAGTACTTC
TRBJ2-5	TRBV7-9	TRBD2	.	CASALGRGDDQETQYF	TGTGCCAGCGCCCTGGGGCGGGGGGACGACCAAGAGACCCAGTACTTC
TRBJ2-7	TRBV5-1	.	.	CASRDGDSYEQYF	TGCGCCAGCAGGGACGGGGACTCCTACGAGCAGTACTTC
TRBJ2-2	TRBV5-1	.	.	CASSGVINTGELFF	TGCGCCAGCAGCGGGGTCATCAACACCGGGGAGCTGTTTTTT
TRBJ2-2	TRBV19	.	.	CASEPDRLNTGELFF	TGTGCCAGTGAGCCTGACAGGCTAAACACCGGGGAGCTGTTTTTT
TRBJ2-5	TRBV29-1	TRBD2	once	CSVDSVGRGETQYF	TGCAGCGTTGACAGTGTAGGGAGGGGAGAGACCCAGTACTTC
TRBJ1-5	TRBV4-1	.	.	CASSPIGGNSNQPQHF	TGCGCCAGCAGCCCTATCGGGGGGAATAGCAATCAGCCCCAGCATTTT
TRBJ2-7	TRBV30	.	.	CAWGSQGFEEYF	TGTGCCTGGGGATCACAGGGATTTGAGGAGTACTTC
TRBJ2-5	TRBV5-5	.	.	CASEGLGGTQYF	TGTGCCAGCGAAGGGCTCGGGGGGACCCAGTACTTC
TRBJ2-1	TRBV7-9	.	.	CAIATGGNEQFF	TGTGCCATAGCTACCGGGGGCAATGAGCAGTTCTTC
TRBJ1-1	TRBV5-6	.	few	CASSSQPFGKTEAFF	TGTGCCAGCAGTAGCCAACCCTTTGGGAAGACTGAAGCTTTCTTT
TRBJ1-4	TRBV30	.	.	CAWSDGGRNEKLFF	TGTGCCTGGAGCGACGGTGGCAGAAATGAAAAACTGTTTTTT
TRBJ1-3	TRBV30	.	.	CACPQGWGGNTIYF	TGTGCCTGTCCTCAGGGATGGGGTGGAAACACCATATATTTT
TRBJ2-3	TRBV29-1	.	.	CSVTKNTDTQYF	TGCAGCGTGACTAAAAACACAGATACGCAGTATTTT
TRBJ2-1	TRBV13	.	.	CASSSRTGTYNEQFF	TGTGCCAGCAGCTCCCGGACGGGGACCTACAATGAGCAGTTCTTC
TRBJ1-1	TRBV30	.	.	CAWSPRTEAFF	TGTGCCTGGAGTCCCCGCACTGAAGCTTTCTTT